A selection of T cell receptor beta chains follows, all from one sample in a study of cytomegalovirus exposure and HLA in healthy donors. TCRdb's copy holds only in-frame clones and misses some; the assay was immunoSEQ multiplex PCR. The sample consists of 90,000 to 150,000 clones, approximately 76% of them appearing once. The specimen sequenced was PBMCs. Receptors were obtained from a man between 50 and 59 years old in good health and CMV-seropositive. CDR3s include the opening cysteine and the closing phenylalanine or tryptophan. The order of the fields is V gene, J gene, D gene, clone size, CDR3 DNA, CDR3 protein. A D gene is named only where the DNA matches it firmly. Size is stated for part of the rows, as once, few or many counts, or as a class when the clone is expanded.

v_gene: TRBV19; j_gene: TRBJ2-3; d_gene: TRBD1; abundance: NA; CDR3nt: TGTGCCATACAGGGGGGCACAGATACGCAGTATTTT; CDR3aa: CAIQGGTDTQYF
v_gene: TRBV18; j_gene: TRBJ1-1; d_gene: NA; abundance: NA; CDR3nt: TGTGCCAGCTCACCTCCCTCCCGGGAAGAAGCTTTCTTT; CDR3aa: CASSPPSREEAFF
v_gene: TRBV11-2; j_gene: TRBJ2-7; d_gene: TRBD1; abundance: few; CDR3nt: TGTGCCAGCAGCCTAAACGAACAGGGGGCCCCGTACTTC; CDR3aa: CASSLNEQGAPYF
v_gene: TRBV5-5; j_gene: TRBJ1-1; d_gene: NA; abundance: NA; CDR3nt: TGTGCCAGCAGCTTGGCCGTCACCCAGGCGAGAGCTTTCTTT; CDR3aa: CASSLAVTQARAFF
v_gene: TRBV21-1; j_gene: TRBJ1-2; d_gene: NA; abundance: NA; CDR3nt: TGTGCCAGCAGCAAAGCTGGTGCCGCCCCAGTTTACTATGGCTACACCTTC; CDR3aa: CASSKAGAAPVYYGYTF
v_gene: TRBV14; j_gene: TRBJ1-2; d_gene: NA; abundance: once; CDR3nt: TGTGCCAGCAGCCGTCTACCTCAAGACCTAGTTGTCTATGGCTACACCTTC; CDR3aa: CASSRLPQDLVVYGYTF
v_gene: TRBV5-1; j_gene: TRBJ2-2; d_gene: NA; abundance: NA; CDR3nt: TGCGCCAGCAGCTTACTTTGGGCTAGCCGTAGGTCGTCCGGGGAGCTGTTTTTT; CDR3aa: CASSLLWASRRSSGELFF
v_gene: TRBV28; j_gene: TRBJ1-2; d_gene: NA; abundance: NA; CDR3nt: TGTGCCAGCAGTTTGGATGATACCGGACAGCCCTATGGCTACACCTTC; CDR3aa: CASSLDDTGQPYGYTF
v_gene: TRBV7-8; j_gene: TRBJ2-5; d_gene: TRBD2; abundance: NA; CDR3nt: TGTGCCAGCAGGTTGGGGGAGCGGGGGGGCCGCGAGACCCAGTACTTC; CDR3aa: CASRLGERGGRETQYF
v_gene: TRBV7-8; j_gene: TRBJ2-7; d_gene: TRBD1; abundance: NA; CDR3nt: TGTGCCAGCAGCAAAGAACCGGGACAGGGAGCCTACGAGCAGTACTTC; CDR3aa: CASSKEPGQGAYEQYF
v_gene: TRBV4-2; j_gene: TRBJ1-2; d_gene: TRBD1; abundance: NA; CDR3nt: TGTGCCAGCAGCCAGAGGACAGGGGTTAACTATGGCTACACCTTC; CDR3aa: CASSQRTGVNYGYTF
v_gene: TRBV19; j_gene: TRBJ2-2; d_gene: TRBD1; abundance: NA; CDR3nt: TGTGCCAGTACCCCGGACAGGTATCGAAACACCGGGGAGCTGTTTTTT; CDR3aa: CASTPDRYRNTGELFF
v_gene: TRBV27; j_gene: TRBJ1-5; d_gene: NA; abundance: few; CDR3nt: TGTGCCAGCATAACCTACGGGACACTTAATCAGCCCCAGCATTTT; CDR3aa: CASITYGTLNQPQHF